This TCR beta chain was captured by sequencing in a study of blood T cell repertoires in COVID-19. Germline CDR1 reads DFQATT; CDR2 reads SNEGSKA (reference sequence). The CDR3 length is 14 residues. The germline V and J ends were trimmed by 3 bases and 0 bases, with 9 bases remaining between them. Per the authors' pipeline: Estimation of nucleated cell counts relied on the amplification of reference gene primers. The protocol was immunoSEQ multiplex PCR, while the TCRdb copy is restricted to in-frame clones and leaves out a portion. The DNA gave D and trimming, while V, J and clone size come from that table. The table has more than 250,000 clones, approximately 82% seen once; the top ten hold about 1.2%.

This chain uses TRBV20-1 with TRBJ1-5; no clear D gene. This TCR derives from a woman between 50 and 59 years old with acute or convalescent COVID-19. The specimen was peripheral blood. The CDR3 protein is CSASLGYSNQPQHF. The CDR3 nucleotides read TGCAGTGCTAGTTTGGGCTATAGCAATCAGCCCCAGCATTTT.